This is a list of T cell receptor beta chains from one sample in a study of T-cell memory formation after mild COVID-19. TCRdb reprocessed the 5' RACE reads with MiXCR, giving one entry per CDR3 protein. The data contain roughly 240,000 distinct CDR3 sequences, 15% to 20% of them singletons. Material for sequencing was PBMCs or a T cell subset sorted from them (not recorded which). The source of these receptors is a young man who had mild COVID-19 (a few samples of this study predate the infection). Cell type and time point are not known. Both conserved end residues are part of each CDR3. A D gene is named only where the DNA matches it firmly. A clone size is listed for some rows: how often the clone was seen (once, few, many), or a class if it is expanded.

clone size	D gene	V gene	J gene	CDR3 protein	CDR3 DNA
NA	TRBD2	TRBV7-9	TRBJ2-7	CASSGGTSFSYEQYF	TGTGCCAGCAGCGGGGGGACTAGCTTCTCCTACGAGCAGTACTTC
once	NA	TRBV30	TRBJ1-3	CAWSDGVIAGNTIYF	TGTGCCTGGAGTGATGGGGTAATCGCTGGAAACACCATATATTTT
NA	NA	TRBV7-3	TRBJ2-1	CASSLAGRGDNEQFF	TGTGCCAGCAGCTTAGCGGGCAGGGGGGACAATGAGCAGTTCTTC
few	TRBD1	TRBV9	TRBJ1-3	CASSVGTGPSGNTIYF	TGTGCCAGCAGCGTGGGGACAGGACCCTCTGGAAACACCATATATTTT
few	NA	TRBV5-4	TRBJ1-1	CASSLERITEAFF	TGTGCCAGCAGCTTGGAGCGGATCACTGAAGCTTTCTTT
NA	TRBD1	TRBV14	TRBJ1-1	CASSHGTGNTEAFF	TGTGCCAGCAGCCATGGGACAGGGAACACTGAAGCTTTCTTT
few	NA	TRBV4-1	TRBJ2-7	CASSQVLGRRNEQYF	TGCGCCAGCAGCCAAGTCCTAGGTCGGAGGAACGAGCAGTACTTC
few	NA	TRBV4-1	TRBJ1-2	CASSQGIMGRTSGYTF	TGCGCCAGCAGCCAAGGAATTATGGGGCGAACGTCTGGCTACACCTTC
NA	NA	TRBV20-1	TRBJ2-1	CSASQNWGDEQFF	TGCAGTGCTTCCCAAAATTGGGGGGATGAGCAGTTCTTC
few	NA	TRBV20-1	TRBJ2-2	CSARDPLRGNTGELFF	TGCAGTGCTAGGGACCCTCTCCGGGGGAACACCGGGGAGCTGTTTTTT
NA	NA	TRBV30	TRBJ1-1	CAWSGTIGAFF	TGTGCCTGGAGTGGGACTATTGGGGCTTTCTTT
few	NA	TRBV7-2	TRBJ2-7	CASSLDRGWSYEQYF	TGTGCCAGCAGCTTAGACCGGGGTTGGTCCTACGAGCAGTACTTC
many	NA	TRBV7-6	TRBJ2-5	CASSLDAGYQETQYF	TGTGCCAGCAGCTTGGACGCCGGGTACCAAGAGACCCAGTACTTC
NA	NA	TRBV15	TRBJ1-5	CATSRDRGQPQHF	TGTGCCACCAGCAGAGATCGCGGTCAGCCCCAGCATTTT
NA	NA	TRBV4-3	TRBJ1-2	CASSQDLSWRGYTF	TGCGCCAGCAGCCAAGATTTGTCCTGGAGGGGCTACACCTTC
NA	NA	TRBV12-3/TRBV12-4	TRBJ2-6	CATGGGGANVLTF	TGTGCCACCGGGGGAGGTGGGGCCAACGTCCTGACTTTC
many	TRBD2	TRBV20-1	TRBJ2-1	CSARFSYRGVNEQFF	TGCAGTGCTAGATTCTCCTACCGGGGGGTGAATGAGCAGTTCTTC
few	NA	TRBV5-1	TRBJ1-1	CASSEAGAAFF	TGCGCCAGCAGCGAGGCAGGGGCAGCTTTCTTT
NA	NA	TRBV25-1	TRBJ1-2	CASSETGKDSYTF	TGTGCCAGCAGCGAAACAGGGAAGGATAGCTACACCTTC
NA	NA	TRBV7-6	TRBJ2-4	CAGAASQQARQYF	TGTGCCGGAGCCGCTTCCCAACAGGCCCGTCAGTACTTC
NA	TRBD2	TRBV4-3	TRBJ2-3	CASSQLAGGLTDTQYF	TGCGCCAGCAGCCAGCTGGCGGGGGGCCTCACAGATACGCAGTATTTT
few	NA	TRBV11-2	TRBJ1-1	CASSRLGEGTEAFF	TGTGCCAGCAGCCGTTTGGGGGAGGGGACTGAAGCTTTCTTT
NA	NA	TRBV20-1	TRBJ1-2	CSAPTRDGLSANYGYTF	TGCAGTGCTCCCACCCGGGACGGCTTATCAGCTAACTATGGCTACACCTTC
NA	NA	TRBV28	TRBJ2-4	CASSLTVAKNIQYF	TGTGCCAGCAGTTTAACCGTAGCCAAAAACATTCAGTACTTC
NA	NA	TRBV4-3	TRBJ2-5	CASSQGPAVEGETQYF	TGCGCCAGCAGCCAAGGGCCTGCCGTGGAGGGGGAGACCCAGTACTTC
NA	TRBD1	TRBV7-9	TRBJ1-1	CASSFGTGRTEAFF	TGTGCCAGCAGCTTTGGGACAGGGAGGACTGAAGCTTTCTTT
NA	NA	TRBV6-2/TRBV6-3	TRBJ1-5	CASSFDGQGNQPQHF	TGTGCCAGCAGTTTCGATGGCCAGGGTAATCAGCCCCAGCATTTT
few	NA	TRBV7-6	TRBJ2-7	CASSPGPGYEQYF	TGTGCCAGCAGCCCGGGACCTGGATACGAGCAGTACTTC
NA	NA	TRBV5-1	TRBJ2-7	CASSLISRGAYEQYF	TGCGCCAGCAGCTTAATCAGCAGGGGTGCCTACGAGCAGTACTTC
NA	NA	TRBV6-2/TRBV6-3	TRBJ1-1	CASSYSVEALEAFF	TGTGCCAGCAGTTACTCGGTGGAGGCCCTTGAAGCTTTCTTT
NA	TRBD2	TRBV6-5	TRBJ2-7	CASSYYPPTSGGTYSYEQYF	TGTGCCAGCAGTTACTATCCCCCCACTAGCGGGGGGACTTACTCCTACGAGCAGTACTTC
few	TRBD2	TRBV9	TRBJ2-2	CASSTRGGDTGELFF	TGTGCCAGCAGCACCCGCGGGGGAGACACCGGGGAGCTGTTTTTT
few	NA	TRBV29-1	TRBJ2-5	CSVTTVTETQYF	TGCAGCGTCACGACAGTTACAGAGACCCAGTACTTC
NA	TRBD2	TRBV4-2	TRBJ2-1	CASSHPGRGAYNEQFF	TGTGCCAGCAGCCACCCTGGGCGGGGGGCTTACAATGAGCAGTTCTTC
NA	NA	TRBV21-1	TRBJ1-2	CASSKARPGVYSYGYTF	TGTGCCAGCAGCAAAGCGAGACCAGGAGTCTACTCCTATGGCTACACCTTC
many	NA	TRBV6-5	TRBJ2-7	CASRVDLRGGHEQYF	TGTGCCAGCAGGGTCGATTTGCGGGGAGGCCACGAGCAGTACTTC
NA	NA	TRBV7-9	TRBJ1-1	CASSLGQGSVNTEAFF	TGTGCCAGCAGCTTAGGGCAGGGATCTGTGAACACTGAAGCTTTCTTT
many	NA	TRBV7-2	TRBJ1-6	CASSPLHNSPLHF	TGTGCCAGCAGCCCTCTACATAATTCACCCCTCCACTTT
few	NA	TRBV7-2	TRBJ2-1	CASSTTSLPANEQFF	TGTGCCAGCAGCACAACTAGCCTCCCCGCCAATGAGCAGTTCTTC
NA	TRBD1	TRBV7-9	TRBJ1-1	CASSAQGGNTEAFF	TGTGCCAGCAGCGCCCAGGGGGGGAACACTGAAGCTTTCTTT
NA	NA	TRBV2	TRBJ2-5	CASGRDPPETQYF	TGTGCCAGCGGTCGGGACCCCCCAGAGACCCAGTACTTC
few	NA	TRBV18	TRBJ2-7	CASSPAGGPSYEQYF	TGTGCCAGCTCACCGGCCGGGGGGCCCTCCTACGAGCAGTACTTC
NA	TRBD1	TRBV15	TRBJ2-7	CATSRDRDIYEQYF	TGTGCCACCAGCAGGGACAGGGATATCTACGAGCAGTACTTC
NA	NA	TRBV7-3	TRBJ2-3	CASSVRVGSTDTQYF	TGTGCCAGCAGCGTTAGAGTGGGGAGCACAGATACGCAGTATTTT
NA	NA	TRBV27	TRBJ2-5	CASSLSWGETQYF	TGTGCCAGCAGTTTAAGCTGGGGAGAGACCCAGTACTTC